Shown below are 18 T cell receptor beta chains from a single sample sequenced in a study of blood T cell repertoires in COVID-19. Here immunoSEQ multiplex PCR was the method, and the copy in TCRdb shows in-frame clones only, minus some. In the table there are roughly 93,000 clones, nearly 90% of which are singletons. Sequences were obtained from peripheral blood. Every receptor here comes from a man in his forties or fifties with acute or convalescent COVID-19.

The chain combines TRBV5-1 with TRBJ1-2; D gene unclear. This CDR3 is 15 amino acids long. V was cut by 0 bases and J by 3 bases, with 12 bases left in between. Germline CDR1 and CDR2: SGHRS and YFSETQ. The CDR3 DNA reads TGCGCCAGCAGCTTGGCCGGGTCTTTGGACTATGGCTACACCTTC. It encodes CASSLAGSLDYGYTF.

The chain couples TRBV27 to TRBJ2-4; the D gene is possibly TRBD1 (6 bases). The CDR3 length is 17 residues. Germline values: CDR1 MNHEY, CDR2 SMNVEV (reference sequence). V was cut by 0 bases and J by 3 bases, with 15 bases left in between. Here the CDR3 reads CASSLSGAGFLKNIQYF. Written as DNA, the CDR3 is TGTGCCAGCAGTTTATCGGGGGCAGGCTTTCTCAAAAACATTCAGTACTTC.

V usage is TRBV20-1 and J usage is TRBJ1-1; unclear D gene. V was trimmed by 5 bases and J by 6 bases, leaving 10 bases between them. CDR1 and CDR2 from the germline V gene are DFQATT and SNEGSKA (reference sequence). The CDR3 totals 11 residues. The CDR3 DNA follows: TGCAGTGCTTGCAGCAGGCCTGAAGCTTTCTTT. Its translation is CSACSRPEAFF.

The gene calls are TRBV29-1 and TRBJ2-3, with TRBD2 matching 9 bases. The CDR3 totals 15 residues. From germline, CDR1 is SQVTM and CDR2 ANQGSEA. The ends lost 4 bases at V and 3 bases at J; junction bases unmatched: 8. CDR3 sequence: CSVAGGGAVTDTQYF. The CDR3 nucleotides are TGCAGCGTTGCTGGCGGGGGGGCGGTGACAGATACGCAGTATTTT.

This clone was seen ten or more times. This sequence joins TRBV18 and TRBJ1-6; 7 bases fit TRBD1. Unmatched junction bases numbered 4, after V lost 3 bases and J lost 5 bases. CDR3 length: 15 residues. CDR1 and CDR2 from the germline V gene are KGHSH and LQKENI. The CDR3 bases are TGTGCCAGCTCACCCCAGGGGACAGATAATTCACCCCTCCACTTT. Translated, it gives CASSPQGTDNSPLHF.

The rearrangement joins TRBV12-3 or TRBV12-4 to TRBJ1-5; maybe TRBD1 (5 bases). Trimming stripped 8 bases from V and 5 bases from J, with 13 bases between. This CDR3 is 13 amino acids long. CDR3 bases: TGTGCCAGCCAACTGCTCAGGGATCAGCCCCAGCATTTT. Translated: CASQLLRDQPQHF.

The chain links TRBV5-4 to TRBJ1-2; 7 positions agree with TRBD1. Germline V CDR1 and CDR2: SGHNT, YYREEE (reference sequence). J lost 8 bases, V lost 5 bases, and 15 bases had no gene match. The CDR3 extends over 15 amino acids. The CDR3 here is CASRRRGRLLEGYTF. In DNA, the CDR3 is TGTGCCAGCAGAAGGAGGGGGCGCCTATTGGAGGGCTACACCTTC.

The chain recombines TRBV3-1 (or the pseudogene TRBV3-2) with TRBJ2-3, with TRBD2 matching over 10 bases. Germline trimming cut 5 bases from V and 2 bases from J; bases unmatched to any gene: 4. Germline V lookup: CDR1 LGHDT, CDR2 YNNKEL (reference sequence). The CDR3 has 15 residues. This chain's CDR3 is CASSDSGGPTDTQYF. Here the CDR3 DNA reads TGTGCCAGCAGCGATAGCGGGGGGCCCACAGATACGCAGTATTTT.

This chain uses TRBV2 with TRBJ1-3; 7 positions agree with TRBD1. The junction had 4 bases not matched to a gene; V was cut back by 7 bases and J by 1 base. Germline-derived CDR1 and CDR2 are SNHLY and FYNNEI. CDR3 length: 14 residues. CDR3 residues: CASNSQGSGNTIYF. DNA of the CDR3: TGTGCCAGCAATTCACAGGGGTCTGGAAACACCATATATTTT. The variable domain in full, with the rest retrieved from reference TRBV2 and TRBJ1-3, is EPEVTQTPSHQVTQMGQEVILRCVPISNHLYFYWYRQILGQKVEFLVSFYNNEISEKSEIFDDQFSVERPDGSNFTLKIRSTKLEDSAMYFCASNSQGSGNTIYFGEGSWLTVV.

V usage is TRBV30 and J usage is TRBJ1-2; no definite D call. The CDR3 consists of 12 residues. CDR1 is GTSNPN and CDR2 is SVGIG in the germline V gene (reference sequence). Deletions cut 6 bases from V and 8 bases from J, with 16 bases between. CDR3 in DNA: TGTGCCTGTCTCGGGTCTGGGTTCGGCTACACCTTC. Translated: CACLGSGFGYTF.

The V call is TRBV5-4, the J call TRBJ1-3, with D perhaps matching TRBD1 (6 bases). The CDR3 spans 16 residues. Germline loops: CDR1 SGHNT, CDR2 YYREEE (reference sequence). V gave up 0 bases and J gave up 0 bases, with 10 bases separating them. The chain's CDR3 is CASSLAGTSSGNTIYF. The DNA for the CDR3 is TGTGCCAGCAGCTTGGCCGGGACAAGCTCTGGAAACACCATATATTTT.

The chain joins TRBV3-1 (or the pseudogene TRBV3-2) to TRBJ2-3; D possibly corresponds to TRBD1 (5 bases). Germline V lookup: CDR1 LGHDT, CDR2 YNNKEL (reference sequence). V was clipped by 3 bases and J by 2 bases, with 9 bases between them. This CDR3 comprises 14 residues. The CDR3 here is CASSHQGLTDTQYF. The DNA of the CDR3 is TGTGCCAGCAGCCACCAGGGTCTCACAGATACGCAGTATTTT.

In its sample, this clone was seen a few times. The chain joins TRBV6-1 to TRBJ1-3; 9 bases align to TRBD1. This CDR3 contains 15 residues. Trimming cost V 3 bases and J 7 bases; bases outside gene matches: 7. CDR1 MNHNS and CDR2 SASEGT come from the germline V gene. The CDR3 loop reads CASSDQGQGRNTIYF. The CDR3 DNA reads TGTGCCAGCAGTGACCAGGGACAGGGCAGGAACACCATATATTTT.

J is TRBJ2-1 and V is TRBV30; 8 positions match TRBD2. Unmatched junction bases numbered 7, after V lost 2 bases and J lost 4 bases. This CDR3 has 15 residues. CDR1 GTSNPN and CDR2 SVGIG come from the germline V gene (reference sequence). CDR3 coding DNA: TGTGCCTGGAGTAGCCTAGCGGGCCGTTACAATGAGCAGTTCTTC. Translation: CAWSSLAGRYNEQFF.

DNA of the CDR3: TGTGCCAGCAGTCTTGGAAGGGGGGACAGGGAAGTTCAGTACTTC. Its protein is CASSLGRGDREVQYF. The J gene is TRBJ2-4, the V gene TRBV27; TRBD1 aligns across 9 bases. CDR3 size: 15 residues. The germline CDR1 and CDR2 sequences are MNHEY and SMNVEV (reference sequence). After removal of 5 bases from V and 11 bases from J, the junction contained 13 bases not matched to a gene.

The chain combines TRBV6-5 with TRBJ1-4; D remains unclear. V lost 7 bases to trimming and J lost 0 bases, with 9 bases between them. The germline CDR1 and CDR2 sequences are MNHEY and SVGAGI. CDR3 length: 14 residues. The DNA for the CDR3 is TGTGCCAGCATCGCGGGGTCAACTAATGAAAAACTGTTTTTT. Translating gives CASIAGSTNEKLFF.

The rearrangement joins TRBV30 to TRBJ1-2; D perhaps matches TRBD1 (5 bases). The V end lost 0 bases, the J end lost 4 bases, and 30 bases lay between the germline ends. This CDR3 has 20 residues. Germline V CDR1 and CDR2: GTSNPN, SVGIG (reference sequence). The CDR3 DNA reads TGTGCCTGGAGTGTACTAATCGTCGCGGCGGACACCGGCCAAAGCTATGGCTACACCTTC. Translated, it gives CAWSVLIVAADTGQSYGYTF. The variable domain in full, with the rest retrieved from reference TRBV30 and TRBJ1-2, is SQTIHQWPATLVQPVGSPLSLECTVEGTSNPNLYWYRQAAGRGLQLLFYSVGIGQISSEVPQNLSASRPQDRQFILSSKKLLLSDSGFYLCAWSVLIVAADTGQSYGYTFGSGTRLTVV.

DNA of the CDR3: TGTGCCAGCAGCTATCCACGGGGTTCCGGGGGAGATACGCAGTATTTT. As protein: CASSYPRGSGGDTQYF. The rearrangement links TRBV7-8 to TRBJ2-3; D is possibly TRBD2 (6 bases). There are 16 residues in the CDR3. V lost 4 bases to trimming and J lost 5 bases, with 19 bases between them. Germline V gives CDR1 SGHVS, CDR2 FQNEAQ.